These T cell receptor beta chains were read from a single sample in a study of patients and donors after allogeneic stem cell transplantation. TCRdb called the RT-PCR reads again in MiXCR, with one record for every CDR3 protein. The sample carries approximately 160,000 distinct CDR3 sequences, about a quarter recorded once. The sample was blood, either unsorted or a sorted T cell fraction (not recorded which). Every receptor here comes from a human donor who was either an allogeneic HSCT recipient or a stem cell or donor lymphocyte infusion donor (not recorded which). It is not recorded whose cells these are; they may come from a transplant donor. The CDR3 runs from the conserved cysteine through the conserved F or W. A D gene is named only where the DNA matches it firmly. Not every row has a clone size; where given, it reads once, few, many or a size class.

v_call: TRBV7-2; j_call: TRBJ1-5; clone_size: few; d_call: .; cdr3_aa: CASSPRAGDQPQHF; cdr3_nt: TGTGCCAGCAGCCCCCGGGCAGGGGATCAGCCCCAGCATTTT
v_call: TRBV12-3/TRBV12-4; j_call: TRBJ1-5; clone_size: .; d_call: TRBD1; cdr3_aa: CASTNRDRGLVGNQPQHF; cdr3_nt: TGTGCCAGCACCAACCGGGACAGGGGGTTGGTGGGCAATCAGCCCCAGCATTTT
v_call: TRBV29-1; j_call: TRBJ2-2; clone_size: .; d_call: .; cdr3_aa: CSVDVRGTGELFF; cdr3_nt: TGCAGCGTTGACGTCAGAGGAACCGGGGAGCTGTTTTTT
v_call: TRBV12-3/TRBV12-4; j_call: TRBJ1-5; clone_size: many; d_call: .; cdr3_aa: CASSSIGQPQHF; cdr3_nt: TGTGCCAGCAGTTCGATCGGGCAGCCCCAGCATTTT
v_call: TRBV2; j_call: TRBJ2-3; clone_size: few; d_call: TRBD1; cdr3_aa: CASEITGGGTDTQYF; cdr3_nt: TGTGCCAGCGAGATAACAGGGGGTGGCACAGATACGCAGTATTTT
v_call: TRBV4-1; j_call: TRBJ2-3; clone_size: once; d_call: .; cdr3_aa: CASSQVDRQDTQYF; cdr3_nt: TGCGCCAGCAGCCAAGTAGATAGGCAAGATACGCAGTATTTT
v_call: TRBV7-7; j_call: TRBJ1-5; clone_size: few; d_call: .; cdr3_aa: CASSLALNQPQHF; cdr3_nt: TGTGCTAGCAGCTTAGCCCTGAATCAGCCCCAGCATTTT
v_call: TRBV7-3; j_call: TRBJ2-3; clone_size: .; d_call: .; cdr3_aa: CASSLGSGSTQYF; cdr3_nt: TGTGCCAGCAGCTTAGGTTCCGGTAGTACGCAGTATTTT
v_call: TRBV5-1; j_call: TRBJ1-1; clone_size: .; d_call: TRBD1; cdr3_aa: CASKQGVNTEAFF; cdr3_nt: TGCGCCAGCAAACAGGGGGTGAACACTGAAGCTTTCTTT
v_call: TRBV9; j_call: TRBJ2-1; clone_size: .; d_call: TRBD1; cdr3_aa: CASSGPLGQGANNEQFF; cdr3_nt: TGTGCCAGCAGCGGGCCTTTGGGACAGGGGGCGAACAATGAGCAGTTCTTC
v_call: TRBV5-1; j_call: TRBJ1-1; clone_size: .; d_call: .; cdr3_aa: CASSLRNRVNTEAFF; cdr3_nt: TGCGCCAGCAGCTTGCGGAATAGGGTGAACACTGAAGCTTTCTTT
v_call: TRBV25-1; j_call: TRBJ2-1; clone_size: few; d_call: TRBD1; cdr3_aa: CASRGQGAINEQFF; cdr3_nt: TGTGCCAGCAGGGGACAGGGGGCGATTAATGAGCAGTTCTTC
v_call: TRBV5-6; j_call: TRBJ1-2; clone_size: .; d_call: .; cdr3_aa: CASSEPGTAYGYTF; cdr3_nt: TGTGCCAGCAGCGAACCCGGGACCGCCTATGGCTACACCTTC
v_call: TRBV20-1; j_call: TRBJ2-1; clone_size: few; d_call: .; cdr3_aa: CSATIGDEQFF; cdr3_nt: TGCAGTGCTACCATTGGGGATGAGCAGTTCTTC
v_call: TRBV4-1; j_call: TRBJ2-3; clone_size: .; d_call: TRBD2; cdr3_aa: CASSRGGALDTQYF; cdr3_nt: TGCGCCAGCAGCCGCGGGGGGGCCTTAGATACGCAGTATTTT
v_call: TRBV7-9; j_call: TRBJ2-5; clone_size: few; d_call: .; cdr3_aa: CASRKEKTQYF; cdr3_nt: TGTGCCAGCCGGAAGGAAAAGACCCAGTACTTC
v_call: TRBV28; j_call: TRBJ2-7; clone_size: .; d_call: .; cdr3_aa: CASGVGPRTYEQYF; cdr3_nt: TGTGCCAGCGGGGTAGGGCCGAGAACCTACGAGCAGTACTTC
v_call: TRBV19; j_call: TRBJ2-3; clone_size: .; d_call: .; cdr3_aa: CASSLASSPDTQYF; cdr3_nt: TGTGCCAGTAGTCTGGCTAGCTCTCCAGATACGCAGTATTTT
v_call: TRBV12-3/TRBV12-4; j_call: TRBJ1-5; clone_size: .; d_call: .; cdr3_aa: CASSKNTGINQPQHF; cdr3_nt: TGTGCCAGCAGTAAAAACACAGGGATCAATCAGCCCCAGCATTTT
v_call: TRBV11-3; j_call: TRBJ2-5; clone_size: .; d_call: .; cdr3_aa: CASRTRGAGETQYF; cdr3_nt: TGTGCCAGCCGCACTCGGGGGGCTGGAGAGACCCAGTACTTC
v_call: TRBV2; j_call: TRBJ2-7; clone_size: .; d_call: TRBD2; cdr3_aa: CATTRAGTSGDSYEQYF; cdr3_nt: TGTGCCACCACGAGGGCCGGGACTAGCGGGGATTCCTACGAGCAGTACTTC
v_call: TRBV25-1; j_call: TRBJ2-4; clone_size: many; d_call: TRBD2; cdr3_aa: CASKFAGGNIQYF; cdr3_nt: TGTGCCAGCAAATTTGCGGGAGGGAACATTCAGTACTTC
v_call: TRBV2; j_call: TRBJ1-6; clone_size: .; d_call: .; cdr3_aa: CASRGKSSYNSPLHF; cdr3_nt: TGTGCCAGCAGAGGCAAAAGCTCCTATAATTCACCCCTCCACTTT
v_call: TRBV7-9; j_call: TRBJ2-5; clone_size: few; d_call: .; cdr3_aa: CASSIPTLKETQYF; cdr3_nt: TGTGCCAGCAGCATACCGACCCTAAAAGAGACCCAGTACTTC
v_call: TRBV29-1; j_call: TRBJ1-3; clone_size: few; d_call: .; cdr3_aa: CSVEVGAGNTIYF; cdr3_nt: TGCAGCGTTGAGGTAGGGGCTGGAAACACCATATATTTT
v_call: TRBV28; j_call: TRBJ1-3; clone_size: few; d_call: .; cdr3_aa: CASSPPGTPGNTIYF; cdr3_nt: TGTGCCAGCAGCCCCCCCGGGACCCCTGGAAACACCATATATTTT
v_call: TRBV6-5; j_call: TRBJ2-1; clone_size: few; d_call: TRBD2; cdr3_aa: CASSIAGGGNEQFF; cdr3_nt: TGTGCCAGCAGTATAGCGGGGGGTGGCAATGAGCAGTTCTTC
v_call: TRBV15; j_call: TRBJ1-1; clone_size: .; d_call: .; cdr3_aa: CATSRELGDTEAFF; cdr3_nt: TGTGCCACCAGCAGAGAATTAGGGGACACTGAAGCTTTCTTT
v_call: TRBV12-3/TRBV12-4; j_call: TRBJ1-1; clone_size: few; d_call: .; cdr3_aa: CASSLDPSRSTEAFF; cdr3_nt: TGTGCCAGCAGTTTGGATCCTTCGAGATCCACTGAAGCTTTCTTT
v_call: TRBV19; j_call: TRBJ2-1; clone_size: .; d_call: .; cdr3_aa: CASTSQGGFAGSNEQIF; cdr3_nt: TGTGCCAGTACCTCCCAGGGGGGTTTTGCGGGGAGCAATGAGCAGATCTTC
v_call: TRBV12-5; j_call: TRBJ1-2; clone_size: few; d_call: .; cdr3_aa: CASGFRGPPNYGYTF; cdr3_nt: TGTGCTAGTGGTTTCAGAGGGCCACCTAACTATGGCTACACCTTC
v_call: TRBV20-1; j_call: TRBJ1-1; clone_size: few; d_call: .; cdr3_aa: CSASVLKKGTEAFF; cdr3_nt: TGCAGTGCTAGCGTTCTAAAGAAGGGCACTGAAGCTTTCTTT
v_call: TRBV20-1; j_call: TRBJ1-6; clone_size: .; d_call: .; cdr3_aa: CSARDRRVSSYNSPLHF; cdr3_nt: TGCAGTGCTAGAGATAGAAGAGTGAGCTCCTATAATTCACCCCTCCACTTT
v_call: TRBV5-5; j_call: TRBJ2-1; clone_size: .; d_call: .; cdr3_aa: CASSGVGNLHNEQFF; cdr3_nt: TGTGCCAGCAGCGGGGTGGGGAATTTACACAATGAGCAGTTCTTC
v_call: TRBV12-3/TRBV12-4; j_call: TRBJ2-5; clone_size: .; d_call: .; cdr3_aa: CASSPTQATRIIAQYF; cdr3_nt: TGTGCCAGCAGTCCCACCCAAGCCACACGGATTATAGCCCAGTACTTC
v_call: TRBV4-1; j_call: TRBJ2-3; clone_size: few; d_call: .; cdr3_aa: CASSQERELGTDTQYF; cdr3_nt: TGCGCCAGCAGCCAAGAAAGGGAACTGGGGACAGATACGCAGTATTTT
v_call: TRBV12-3/TRBV12-4; j_call: TRBJ2-4; clone_size: .; d_call: .; cdr3_aa: CASRLDSIQYF; cdr3_nt: TGTGCCAGCAGGCTTGACAGCATTCAGTACTTC
v_call: TRBV24-1; j_call: TRBJ1-1; clone_size: few; d_call: .; cdr3_aa: CATSEHPWTEAFF; cdr3_nt: TGTGCCACCAGTGAACACCCCTGGACTGAAGCTTTCTTT
v_call: TRBV12-3/TRBV12-4; j_call: TRBJ2-1; clone_size: .; d_call: TRBD2; cdr3_aa: CASSWGLAGHNVQFF; cdr3_nt: TGTGCCAGCAGTTGGGGGTTAGCGGGACACAATGTGCAGTTCTTC
v_call: TRBV12-3/TRBV12-4; j_call: TRBJ2-1; clone_size: few; d_call: TRBD1; cdr3_aa: CASSSRQGEYNEQFF; cdr3_nt: TGTGCCAGCAGCTCTAGACAGGGGGAATACAATGAGCAGTTCTTC
v_call: TRBV20-1; j_call: TRBJ1-4; clone_size: .; d_call: .; cdr3_aa: CSARGTPGRNEKLFF; cdr3_nt: TGCAGTGCTAGAGGTACACCGGGACGCAATGAAAAACTGTTTTTT